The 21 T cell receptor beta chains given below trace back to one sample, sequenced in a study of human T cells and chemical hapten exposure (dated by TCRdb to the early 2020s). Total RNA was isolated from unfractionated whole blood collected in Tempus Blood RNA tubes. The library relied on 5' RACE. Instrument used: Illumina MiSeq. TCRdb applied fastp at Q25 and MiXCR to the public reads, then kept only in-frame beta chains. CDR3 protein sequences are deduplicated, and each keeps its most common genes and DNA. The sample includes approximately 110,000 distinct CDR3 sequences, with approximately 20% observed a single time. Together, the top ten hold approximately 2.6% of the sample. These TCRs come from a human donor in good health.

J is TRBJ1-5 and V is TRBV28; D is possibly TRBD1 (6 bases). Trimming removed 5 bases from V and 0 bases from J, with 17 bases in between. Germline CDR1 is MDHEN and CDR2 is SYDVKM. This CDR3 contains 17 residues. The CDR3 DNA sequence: TGTGCCAGCAGTCGTGACAGGTGGGGATCTAGCAATCAGCCCCAGCATTTT. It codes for CASSRDRWGSSNQPQHF.

The CDR3, as DNA: TGTGCCAGCAGTGATCCCCCGGGCCCTGAGCAGTTCTTC. Translated: CASSDPPGPEQFF. The J gene is TRBJ2-1, the V gene TRBV2, with D hard to call. Trimming took 3 bases from V and 9 from J, leaving 12 bases between them. CDR1 and CDR2 (germline): SNHLY, FYNNEI. This CDR3 contains 13 residues.

Here the CDR3 DNA reads TGCAGTGCTAGAAAGCGGACGCTCACAGATACGCAGTATTTT. Protein: CSARKRTLTDTQYF. This sequence joins TRBV20-1 and TRBJ2-3, with D possibly being TRBD2 (5 bases). Germline CDR1 and CDR2: DFQATT and SNEGSKA (reference sequence). There are 14 residues in the CDR3. V was clipped by 2 bases and J by 2 bases, with 11 bases between them.

The CDR3 DNA reads TGCAGTGCTAGCGCAGGGAACACTGAAGCTTTCTTT. Translation: CSASAGNTEAFF. The rearrangement uses TRBV20-1 and TRBJ1-1; unclear D gene. The germline V and J ends were trimmed by 3 bases and 1 base, with 6 bases remaining between them. This CDR3 has 12 residues. The germline gives CDR1 DFQATT, CDR2 SNEGSKA (reference sequence).

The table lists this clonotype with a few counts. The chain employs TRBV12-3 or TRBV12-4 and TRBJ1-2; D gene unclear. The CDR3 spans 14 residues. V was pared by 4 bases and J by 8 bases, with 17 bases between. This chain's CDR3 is CASSSFPGLTGYTF. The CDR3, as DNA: TGTGCCAGCAGTTCGTTCCCAGGTTTAACCGGCTACACCTTC.

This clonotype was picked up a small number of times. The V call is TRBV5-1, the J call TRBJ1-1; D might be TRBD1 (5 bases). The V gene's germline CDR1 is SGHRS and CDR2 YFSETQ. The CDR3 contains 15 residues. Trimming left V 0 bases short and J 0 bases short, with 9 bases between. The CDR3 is CASSLGQNMNTEAFF. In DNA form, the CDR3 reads TGCGCCAGCAGCTTGGGACAGAATATGAACACTGAAGCTTTCTTT.

The CDR3 reads CASSLWGRTEAFF. CDR3 nucleotide sequence: TGTGCCAGCAGTTTATGGGGGCGGACTGAAGCTTTCTTT. The V call is TRBV28, the J call TRBJ1-1; tentative D call: TRBD1 (5 bases). Germline V lookup: CDR1 MDHEN, CDR2 SYDVKM. V gave up 0 bases and J gave up 5 bases, with 7 bases separating them. This CDR3 region has 13 residues.

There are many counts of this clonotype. CDR3 residues: CASSLVPTRGARTEAFF. CDR3 DNA: TGTGCCAGCAGCTTAGTCCCCACAAGAGGGGCCAGAACTGAAGCTTTCTTT. The V call is TRBV11-2, the J call TRBJ1-1; tentative D call: TRBD1 (5 bases). The CDR3 is 17 residues long. With 1 base removed from V and 5 bases from J, the gap between germline ends came to 20 bases. Germline V lookup: CDR1 SGHAT, CDR2 FQNNGV.

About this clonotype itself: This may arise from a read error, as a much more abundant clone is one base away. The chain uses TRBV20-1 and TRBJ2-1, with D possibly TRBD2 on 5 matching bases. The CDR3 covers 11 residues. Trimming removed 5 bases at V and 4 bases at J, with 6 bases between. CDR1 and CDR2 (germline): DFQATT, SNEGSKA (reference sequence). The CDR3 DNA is TGCAGTGCTCGGAGGTACAATGAGCAGTTCTTC. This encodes CSARRYNEQFF.

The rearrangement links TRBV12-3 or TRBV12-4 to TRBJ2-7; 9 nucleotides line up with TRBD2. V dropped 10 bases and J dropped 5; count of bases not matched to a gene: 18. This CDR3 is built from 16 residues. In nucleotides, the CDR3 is TGTGCCAACTTAGCGGGAGAGCGGGGGAGGTTAGACGAGCAGTACTTC. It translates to CANLAGERGRLDEQYF.

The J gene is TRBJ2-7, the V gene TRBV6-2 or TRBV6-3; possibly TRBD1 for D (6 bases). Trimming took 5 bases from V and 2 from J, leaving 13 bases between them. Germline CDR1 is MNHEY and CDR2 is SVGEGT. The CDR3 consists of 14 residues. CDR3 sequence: CASSQGHTTYEQYF. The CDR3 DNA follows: TGTGCCAGCAGTCAGGGACACACCACCTACGAGCAGTACTTC.

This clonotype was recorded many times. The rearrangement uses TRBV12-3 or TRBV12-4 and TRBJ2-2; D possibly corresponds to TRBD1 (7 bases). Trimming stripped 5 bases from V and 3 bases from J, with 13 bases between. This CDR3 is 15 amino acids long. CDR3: CASSRSRGDTGELFF. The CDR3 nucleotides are TGTGCCAGCAGTCGGAGCAGGGGGGACACCGGGGAGCTGTTTTTT.

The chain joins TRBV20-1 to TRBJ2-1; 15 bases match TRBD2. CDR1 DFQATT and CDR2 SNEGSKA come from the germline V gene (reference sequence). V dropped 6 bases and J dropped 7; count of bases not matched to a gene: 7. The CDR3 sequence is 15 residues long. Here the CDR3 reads CSAKTGLAGGNEQFF. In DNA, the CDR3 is TGCAGTGCCAAAACGGGACTAGCGGGAGGAAATGAGCAGTTCTTC.

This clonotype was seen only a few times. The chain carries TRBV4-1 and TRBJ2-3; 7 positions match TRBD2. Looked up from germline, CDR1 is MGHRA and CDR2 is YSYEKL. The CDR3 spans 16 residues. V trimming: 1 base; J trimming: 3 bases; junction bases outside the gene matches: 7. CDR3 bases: TGCGCCAGCAGCCAAGTTCGCGGGAGTGGAACAGATACGCAGTATTTT. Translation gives CASSQVRGSGTDTQYF.

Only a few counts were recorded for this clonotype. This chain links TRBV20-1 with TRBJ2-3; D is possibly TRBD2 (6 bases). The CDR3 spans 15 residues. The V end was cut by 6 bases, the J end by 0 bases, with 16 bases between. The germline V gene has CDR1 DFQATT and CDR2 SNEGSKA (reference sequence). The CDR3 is CSASGGTRSTDTQYF. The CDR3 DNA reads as TGCAGTGCCAGCGGAGGGACGAGAAGCACAGATACGCAGTATTTT.

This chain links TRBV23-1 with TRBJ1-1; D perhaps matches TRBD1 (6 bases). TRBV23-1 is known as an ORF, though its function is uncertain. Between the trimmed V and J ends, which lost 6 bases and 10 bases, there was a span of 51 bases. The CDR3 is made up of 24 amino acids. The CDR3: CASSSIGASQRRDRRRGGVLVAFF. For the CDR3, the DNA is TGCGCCAGCAGCTCAATCGGGGCCTCACAACGGAGAGACCGACGGCGAGGGGGGGTCTTAGTAGCTTTCTTT.

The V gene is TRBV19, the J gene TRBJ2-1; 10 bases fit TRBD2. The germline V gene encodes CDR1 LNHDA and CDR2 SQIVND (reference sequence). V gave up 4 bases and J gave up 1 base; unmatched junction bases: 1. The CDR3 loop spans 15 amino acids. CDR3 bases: TGTGCCAGTAGTACTAGCGGGGGATCCTACAATGAGCAGTTCTTC. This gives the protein CASSTSGGSYNEQFF.

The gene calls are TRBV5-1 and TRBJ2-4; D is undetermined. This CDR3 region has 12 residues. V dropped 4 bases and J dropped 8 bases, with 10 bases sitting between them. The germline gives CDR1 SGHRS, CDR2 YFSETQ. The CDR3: CASSPRGDIQYF. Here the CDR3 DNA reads TGCGCCAGCAGCCCGCGCGGAGACATTCAGTACTTC.

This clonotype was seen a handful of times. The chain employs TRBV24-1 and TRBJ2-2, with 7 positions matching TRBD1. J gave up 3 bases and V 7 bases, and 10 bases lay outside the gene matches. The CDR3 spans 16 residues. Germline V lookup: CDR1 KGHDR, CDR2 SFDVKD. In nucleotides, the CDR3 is TGTGCCACCAGGGGCCCACAGGGGATGCACACCGGGGAGCTGTTTTTT. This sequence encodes CATRGPQGMHTGELFF.

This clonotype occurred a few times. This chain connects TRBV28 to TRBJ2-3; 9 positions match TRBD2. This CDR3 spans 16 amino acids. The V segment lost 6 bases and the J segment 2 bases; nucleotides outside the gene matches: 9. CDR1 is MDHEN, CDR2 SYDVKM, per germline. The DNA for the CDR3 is TGTGCCAGCAGCTCCCCCCGGACTAGCGTCACAGATACGCAGTATTTT. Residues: CASSSPRTSVTDTQYF.

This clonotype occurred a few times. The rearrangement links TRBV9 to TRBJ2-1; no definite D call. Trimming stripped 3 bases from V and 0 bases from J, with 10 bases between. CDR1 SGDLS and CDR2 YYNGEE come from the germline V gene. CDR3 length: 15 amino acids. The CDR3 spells CASSAGPSSYNEQFF. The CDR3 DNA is TGTGCCAGCAGCGCAGGACCAAGCTCCTACAATGAGCAGTTCTTC. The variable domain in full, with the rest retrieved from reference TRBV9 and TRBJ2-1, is DSGVTQTPKHLITATGQRVTLRCSPRSGDLSVYWYQQSLDQGLQFLIQYYNGEERAKGNILERFSAQQFPDLHSELNLSSLELGDSALYFCASSAGPSSYNEQFFGPGTRLTVL.